The T cell receptor (beta chain) under discussion was sequenced for a study of control samples from healthy donors and cancer patients. The length of the CDR3 is 16 residues. J gave up 5 bases and V 0 bases, and 5 bases lay outside the gene matches. Looked up from germline, CDR1 is MGHDK and CDR2 is SYGVNS. Profiling relied on immunoSEQ multiplex PCR, and the TCRdb table lists in-frame clones only, not all of them. The table has approximately 60,000 clones, roughly 85% seen once. The chain recombines TRBV25-1 with TRBJ2-3; 10 bases map to TRBD1. This TCR derives from a middle-aged man in good health. Sample: blood. As DNA, the CDR3 is TGTGCCAGCAGTGAATACAGACAGGGGGCTGGAGATACGCAGTATTTT. Translating gives CASSEYRQGAGDTQYF.